The T cell receptor (beta chain) described here comes from a study of T cell responses to AZD1222 COVID-19 vaccine. Sequencing was performed with immunoSEQ multiplex PCR; in TCRdb, only in-frame clones are kept and a portion is missing. The data contain 70,000 to 95,000 clones, approximately 80% of them seen just once; the ten biggest clones take up roughly 21%. Points on this clone: Its target is not known.

This CDR3 is built from 16 residues. Germline V CDR1 and CDR2: SNHLY, FYNNEI. V lost 6 bases, J lost 1 base, and 16 bases lay in between. Points from the study as a whole: It should be noted that donors were predominantly white British and more often female, and clonal diversity was possibly underestimated. Only after the peak T cell response were repertoires sampled. Epitopes outside B.1.351 and B.1.1.7 mutated regions reportedly drew nearly half of spike TCRs.

The rearrangement links TRBV2 to TRBJ1-5; D unclear. This sequence was found in an adult in good health. Material: peripheral blood, obtained on day 0 of AZD1222 vaccination. CDR3 in DNA: TGTGCCAGCAGAGGTCTTACCAAGGAAAGCAATCAGCCCCAGCATTTT. It specifies CASRGLTKESNQPQHF.